What follows describes a single T cell receptor (beta chain). Its antigen remains unidentified. This entry belongs to a study of cytomegalovirus exposure and HLA in healthy donors. Across the study: Early released data comprised 80 million to 90 million unique TCRs from HLA-typed donors.

Study results and caveats: Later analysis reportedly placed an Asian-associated ancestry cluster below the approximately 700-donor mean in N-insertions. As was reported, the classifier diagnosed cytomegalovirus status with high specificity and sensitivity. Cytomegalovirus-associated TCR beta chains were listed, numbering some 170.

Vbeta (60) and Jbeta (13) primers were used in the PCR. Libraries were prepared by immunoSEQ multiplex PCR; TCRdb keeps only in-frame clonotypes and omits some of them. The table lists some 190,000 clones, around 73% of them singletons. Germline V gene data show CDR1 as KGHSH and CDR2 as LQKENI. CDR3 length equals 14 residues. V lost 0 bases, J lost 5 bases, and 10 bases lay in between. This clonotype was obtained from a woman in her twenties or thirties in good health and CMV-seropositive. The V gene is TRBV18, the J gene TRBJ2-5, with D maybe TRBD2 (6 bases). The sequencing sample was made of PBMCs. The CDR3 is CASSPPRGGETQYF. As DNA, the CDR3 is TGTGCCAGCTCACCACCACGAGGAGGGGAGACCCAGTACTTC.